This TCR beta chain was observed in a study of CD8+CD57+ T cells in acquired aplastic anemia (dated by TCRdb to between 2017 and 2018). Regarding the study in general: DNA extracted from sorted CD4+ and CD8+ cells had a mean of roughly 3 ug, with a range of roughly 0.2 to 27.4 ug. Summary of the overall study and its limitations: Although roughly 29 CD8+ CDR3 sequences were shared by patients and controls, these sequences appeared highly expressed in patients and within the immunodominant clones of patients. CD8+ Simpson's diversity did not differ significantly between patients and healthy controls (P=0.060).

Based on the germline V gene (reference sequence), the CDR1 and CDR2 sequences are SGHKS and YYEKEE. The V end loses 4 bases and the J end loses 6 bases, and a stretch of 11 bases separates them. The CDR3 runs 14 residues from the cysteine to the phenylalanine. The only DNA kept is the CDR3, 42 bases in frame from the first base. TCR beta VDJ combination and CDR3 sequence profiling used genomic DNA as the template. An Illumina HiSeq 2000 was used for TCR repertoire sequencing. The authors' analysis ran thus. Repertoire assessment relied on Simpson's diversity index, CDR3 size and DJ length profiles, and TRBV/TRBJ rearrangement plots. The immunodominant clone was defined as the most abundant DNA sequence in deep sequencing data. CDR3 amino acid sequences were checked for sharing across subjects and were also compared against the VDJdb database and published repertoires. The raw public data were reprocessed by TCRdb itself: fastp quality trimming at Q25, MiXCR clonotype calling, in-frame beta chains only. CDR3 protein duplicates are merged, each entry listing the most common genes and DNA. TCRdb, not the authors, supplied the V and J calls. The sample records under 350,000 distinct CDR3 sequences, 45% to 65% of which are singletons. The top ten hold roughly 8% of the sample.

This clonotype was counted many times. No cognate antigen has been identified for it. The input lacks base qualities; no much larger clone sits a single base away. The study deep-sequenced TCR repertoires of sorted CD4+ and CD8+ blood T cells from severe aplastic anemia patients and healthy subjects. Ficoll-Paque density gradient centrifugation was used to isolate peripheral blood mononuclear cells. Before DNA extraction, CD4+ and CD8+ T cells were sorted with FACS or magnetic beads. Here the chain combines TRBV5-5 and TRBJ1-6, and TRBD1 may be the D gene, going by 5 matching bases. Sequenced: sorted CD4+, CD8+, or CD8+CD57+ T cells (not recorded which) from PBMCs. The sequence was obtained from a human donor with severe aplastic anemia or a healthy control (not recorded which). The CDR3 protein is CASSGGVFNSPLHF. The base sequence is TGTGCCAGCAGCGGGGGGGTTTTTAATTCACCCCTCCACTTT.